This TCR beta chain was found in a study of cytomegalovirus exposure and HLA in healthy donors. Researchers ran the PCR with 60 Vbeta and 13 Jbeta primers. Produced via immunoSEQ multiplex PCR; TCRdb's table is partial and in-frame only. The sample holds around 150,000 clones, roughly three fifths seen once. This clone came up a few times. The CDR3 runs 15 residues. Germline values: CDR1 LNHDA, CDR2 SQIVND (reference sequence). Between the trimmed V and J ends, which lost 3 bases and 1 base, there was a span of 11 bases. The rearrangement joins TRBV19 to TRBJ2-3; tentative D call: TRBD2 (6 bases). The sequencing sample was made of PBMCs. The sequence came from a woman in her sixties in good health and CMV-seronegative. CDR3 residues: CASSIWASGTDTQYF. CDR3 coding DNA: TGTGCCAGTAGTATTTGGGCTAGCGGCACAGATACGCAGTATTTT.